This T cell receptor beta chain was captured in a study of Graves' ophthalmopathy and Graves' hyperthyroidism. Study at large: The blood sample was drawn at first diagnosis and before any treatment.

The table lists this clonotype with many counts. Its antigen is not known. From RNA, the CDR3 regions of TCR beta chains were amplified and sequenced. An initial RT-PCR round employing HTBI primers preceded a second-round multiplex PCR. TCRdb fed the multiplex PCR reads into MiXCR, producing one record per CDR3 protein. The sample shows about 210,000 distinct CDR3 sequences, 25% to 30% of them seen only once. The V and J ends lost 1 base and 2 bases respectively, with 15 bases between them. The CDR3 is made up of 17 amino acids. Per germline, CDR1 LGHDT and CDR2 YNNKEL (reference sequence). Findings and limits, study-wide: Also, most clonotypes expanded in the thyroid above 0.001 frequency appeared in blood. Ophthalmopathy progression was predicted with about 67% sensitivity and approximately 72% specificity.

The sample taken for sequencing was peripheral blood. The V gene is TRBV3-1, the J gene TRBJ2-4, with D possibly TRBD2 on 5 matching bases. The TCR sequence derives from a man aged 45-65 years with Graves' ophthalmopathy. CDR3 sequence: CASSQGGVVRTKNIQYF. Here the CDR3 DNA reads TGTGCCAGCAGCCAAGGGGGAGTCGTAAGGACCAAAAACATTCAGTACTTC.